This paragraph reports one T cell receptor beta chain. Its specificity is unknown. The same CDR3 arises from other DNA sequences in this sample as well. These data come from a study of graft-versus-host responses after intestinal transplantation. Looking at the study overall: Recipients had multivisceral, liver-intestinal, or isolated intestinal transplants. General observations from the study: Recipient marrow showed GvH clones, some seen first in ileum or blood.

The starting material, graft tissue, was processed to release intraepithelial and lamina propria lymphocytes. Measured with immunoSEQ multiplex PCR; TCRdb has only the in-frame clones, and not every one. The table shows some 13,000 clones, with around two thirds occurring only once. Sequencing used ileum tissue, obtained 16 days after intestinal transplant. The receptor was derived from a human patient who received an intestinal transplant, so some T cells may come from the graft donor.

This CDR3 is CASSISGSSYNEQFF. In DNA form, the CDR3 reads TGTGCCAGTAGTATCTCCGGTAGCTCCTACAATGAGCAGTTCTTC. The chain links TRBV19 to TRBJ2-1; D is undetermined. V lost 3 bases to trimming and J lost 0 bases, with 9 bases between them. The germline V gene encodes CDR1 LNHDA and CDR2 SQIVND (reference sequence). CDR3 length: 15 residues.